This T cell receptor beta chain was sequenced during a study of control samples from healthy donors and cancer patients. CDR3 length: 15 amino acids. Using immunoSEQ multiplex PCR, the repertoire was profiled, and TCRdb retains in-frame clones only, with some absent. The data contain approximately 100,000 clones, more than 75% of them singletons. The source is a woman between 35 and 50 years old in good health. Material for sequencing was blood. The chain combines TRBV21-1 with TRBJ1-4; no check of the table's D call, TRBD1, against the DNA was made. TRBV21-1 is shown as a pseudogene. This CDR3 reads CASSLEDRVVEKLFF. CDR3 nucleotides: TGTGCCAGCAGCCTCGAGGACAGGGTAGTTGAAAAACTGTTTTTT.